What follows is one TCR beta chain and its context. This record comes from a study of blood T cell repertoires in COVID-19. Study in general: Specimens from acute and convalescent COVID-19 originated in the United States, Italy and Spain. The analysed material was cDNA or gDNA that came from T cells, B-cell-depleted T cells, or PBMCs.

Germline V gene data show CDR1 as SGDLS and CDR2 as YYNGEE. V lost 3 bases to trimming and J lost 2 bases, with 12 bases between them. The CDR3 runs 14 residues. In the original analysis: By means of reference gene primer amplification, nucleated cell counts were estimated. Repertoires were generated with immunoSEQ multiplex PCR, while TCRdb's copy carries only in-frame clones and drops some. V and J calls and clone size come straight from that table; D and trimming were deduced from the DNA. The table shows 250,000 to 350,000 clones, with roughly nine tenths occurring only once. What was sequenced was peripheral blood. This chain joins TRBV9 and TRBJ2-7, with D maybe TRBD2 (6 bases). The source of this sequence is a woman aged 50 to 60 who had recovered from COVID-19. CDR3 region: CASSGRDGAYEQYF. Written as DNA, the CDR3 is TGTGCCAGCAGCGGGAGGGACGGCGCCTACGAGCAGTACTTC.